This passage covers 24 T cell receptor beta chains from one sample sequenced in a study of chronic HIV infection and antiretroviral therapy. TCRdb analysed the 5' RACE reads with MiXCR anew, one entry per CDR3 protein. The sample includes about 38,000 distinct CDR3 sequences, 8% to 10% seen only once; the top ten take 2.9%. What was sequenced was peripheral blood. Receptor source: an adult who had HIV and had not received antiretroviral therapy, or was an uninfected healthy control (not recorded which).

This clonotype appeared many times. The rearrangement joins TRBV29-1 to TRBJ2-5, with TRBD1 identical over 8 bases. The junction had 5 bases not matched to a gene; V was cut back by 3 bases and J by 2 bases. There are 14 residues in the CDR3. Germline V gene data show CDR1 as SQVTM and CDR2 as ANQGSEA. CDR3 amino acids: CSVDKDRAQETQYF. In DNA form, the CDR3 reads TGCAGCGTTGACAAGGACAGGGCACAAGAGACCCAGTACTTC.

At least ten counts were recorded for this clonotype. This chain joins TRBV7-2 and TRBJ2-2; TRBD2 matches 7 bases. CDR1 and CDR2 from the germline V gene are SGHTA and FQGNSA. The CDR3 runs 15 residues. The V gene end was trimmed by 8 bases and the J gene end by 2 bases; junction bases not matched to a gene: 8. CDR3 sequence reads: CASAGGRFNTGELFF. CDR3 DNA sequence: TGTGCCAGCGCCGGCGGGAGATTTAACACCGGGGAGCTGTTTTTT.

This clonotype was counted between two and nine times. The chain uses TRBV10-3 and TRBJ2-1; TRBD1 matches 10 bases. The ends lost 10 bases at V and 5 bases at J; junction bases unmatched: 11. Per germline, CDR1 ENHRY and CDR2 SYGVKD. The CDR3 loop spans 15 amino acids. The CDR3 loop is CASETGTGDDNEQFF. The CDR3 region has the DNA TGTGCCAGCGAGACCGGGACAGGGGATGACAATGAGCAGTTCTTC.

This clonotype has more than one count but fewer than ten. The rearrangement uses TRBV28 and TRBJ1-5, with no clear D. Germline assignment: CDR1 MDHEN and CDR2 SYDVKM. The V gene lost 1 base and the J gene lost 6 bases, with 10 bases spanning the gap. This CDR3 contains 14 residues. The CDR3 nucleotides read TGTGCCAGCAGTTTATACATCCTTGGTCAGCCCCAGCATTTT. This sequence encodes CASSLYILGQPQHF.

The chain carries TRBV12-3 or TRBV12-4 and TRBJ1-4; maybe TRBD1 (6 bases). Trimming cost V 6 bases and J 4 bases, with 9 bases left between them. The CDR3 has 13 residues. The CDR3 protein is CASRDSLNEKLFF. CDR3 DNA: TGTGCCAGCAGGGACAGCCTTAATGAAAAACTGTTTTTT.

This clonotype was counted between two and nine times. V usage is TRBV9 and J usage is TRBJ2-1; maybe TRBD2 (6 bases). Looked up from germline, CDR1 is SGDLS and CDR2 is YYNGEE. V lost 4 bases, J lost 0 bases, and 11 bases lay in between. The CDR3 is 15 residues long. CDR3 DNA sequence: TGTGCCAGCAGCTCGGGAGTTAGCTCCTACAATGAGCAGTTCTTC. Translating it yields CASSSGVSSYNEQFF.

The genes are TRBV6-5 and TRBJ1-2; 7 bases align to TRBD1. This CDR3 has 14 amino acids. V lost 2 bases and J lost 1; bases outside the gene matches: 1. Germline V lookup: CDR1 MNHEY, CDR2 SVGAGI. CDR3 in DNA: TGTGCCAGCAGTTACAGACAGGGTAACTATGGCTACACCTTC. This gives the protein CASSYRQGNYGYTF.

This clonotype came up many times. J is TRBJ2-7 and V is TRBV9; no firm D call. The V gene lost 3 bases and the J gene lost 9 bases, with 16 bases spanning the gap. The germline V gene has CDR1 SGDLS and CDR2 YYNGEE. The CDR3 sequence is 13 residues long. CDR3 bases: TGTGCCAGCAGCGCCGGACGACGAACGTGGCAGTACTTC. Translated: CASSAGRRTWQYF.

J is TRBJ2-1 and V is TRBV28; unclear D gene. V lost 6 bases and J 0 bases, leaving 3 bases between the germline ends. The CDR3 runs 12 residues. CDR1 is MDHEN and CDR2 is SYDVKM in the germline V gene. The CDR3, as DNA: TGTGCCAGCAGCACCTCCTACAATGAGCAGTTCTTC. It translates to CASSTSYNEQFF.

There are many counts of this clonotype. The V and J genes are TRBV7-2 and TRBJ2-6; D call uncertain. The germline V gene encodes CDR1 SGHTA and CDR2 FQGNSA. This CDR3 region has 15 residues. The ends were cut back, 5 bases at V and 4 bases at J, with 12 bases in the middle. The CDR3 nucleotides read TGTGCCAGCAGCCTCAGAGTGATCGGGGCCAACGTCCTGACTTTC. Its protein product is CASSLRVIGANVLTF.

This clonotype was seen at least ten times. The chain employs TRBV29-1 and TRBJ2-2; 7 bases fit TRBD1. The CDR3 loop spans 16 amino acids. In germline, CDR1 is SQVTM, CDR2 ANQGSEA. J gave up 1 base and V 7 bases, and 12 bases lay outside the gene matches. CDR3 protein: CSASTNRGKNTGELFF. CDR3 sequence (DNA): TGCAGCGCTTCCACCAACAGGGGAAAGAACACCGGGGAGCTGTTTTTT.

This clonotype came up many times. The DNA of the CDR3 is TGCAGCGTAATCACCGGGACTAGCGGGAGAGTAGGCGAGCAGTACTTC. This sequence encodes CSVITGTSGRVGEQYF. The chain uses TRBV29-1 and TRBJ2-7; 14 bases match TRBD2. This CDR3 contains 16 residues. Germline assignment: CDR1 SQVTM and CDR2 ANQGSEA. Unmatched junction bases numbered 13, after V lost 6 bases and J lost 6 bases.

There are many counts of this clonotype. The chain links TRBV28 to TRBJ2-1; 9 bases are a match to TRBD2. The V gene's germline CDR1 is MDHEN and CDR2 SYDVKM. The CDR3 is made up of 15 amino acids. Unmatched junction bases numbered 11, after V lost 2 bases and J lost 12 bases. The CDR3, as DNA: TGTGCCAGCAGTTTAATGGGCGGGAGGGCCGGCGCGCAGTTCTTC. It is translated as CASSLMGGRAGAQFF.

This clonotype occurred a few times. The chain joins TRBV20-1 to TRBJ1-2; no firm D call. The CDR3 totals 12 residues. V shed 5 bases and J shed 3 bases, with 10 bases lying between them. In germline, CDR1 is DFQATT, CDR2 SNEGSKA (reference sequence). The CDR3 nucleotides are TGCAGTGCTTATCCGACGGACTATGGCTACACCTTC. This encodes CSAYPTDYGYTF.

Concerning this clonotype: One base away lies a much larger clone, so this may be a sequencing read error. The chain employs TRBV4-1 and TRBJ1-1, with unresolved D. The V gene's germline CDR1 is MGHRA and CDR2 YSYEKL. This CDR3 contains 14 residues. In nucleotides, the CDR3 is TGCGCCAGCAGCCAACCCTTCATGAACACTGAAACTTTCTTT. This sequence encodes CASSQPFMNTETFF.

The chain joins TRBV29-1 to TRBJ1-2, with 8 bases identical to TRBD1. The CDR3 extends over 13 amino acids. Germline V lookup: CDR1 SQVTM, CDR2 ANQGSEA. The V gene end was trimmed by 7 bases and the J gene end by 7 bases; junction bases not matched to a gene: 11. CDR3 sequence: CSAEPQGAGGYTF. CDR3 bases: TGCAGCGCCGAACCCCAGGGGGCCGGTGGCTACACCTTC.

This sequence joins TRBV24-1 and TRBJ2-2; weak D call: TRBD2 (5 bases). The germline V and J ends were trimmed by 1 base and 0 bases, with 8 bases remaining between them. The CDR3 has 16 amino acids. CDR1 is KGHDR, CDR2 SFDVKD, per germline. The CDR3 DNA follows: TGTGCCACCAGTGATTTAACTAGATCGAACACCGGGGAGCTGTTTTTT. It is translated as CATSDLTRSNTGELFF.

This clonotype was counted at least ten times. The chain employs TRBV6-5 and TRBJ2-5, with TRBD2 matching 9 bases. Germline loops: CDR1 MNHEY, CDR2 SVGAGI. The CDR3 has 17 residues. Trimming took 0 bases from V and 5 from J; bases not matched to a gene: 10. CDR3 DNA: TGTGCCAGCAGTTACTCGATTCTTAGCGGGAGTTTCGAGACCCAGTACTTC. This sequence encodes CASSYSILSGSFETQYF.

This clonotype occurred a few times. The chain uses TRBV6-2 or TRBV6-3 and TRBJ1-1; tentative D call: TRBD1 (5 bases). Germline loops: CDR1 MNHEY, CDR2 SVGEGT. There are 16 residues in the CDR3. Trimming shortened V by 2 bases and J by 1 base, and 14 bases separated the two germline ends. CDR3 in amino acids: CASSYPQGRSNTEAFF. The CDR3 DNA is TGTGCCAGCAGTTACCCGCAGGGACGGTCGAACACTGAAGCTTTCTTT.

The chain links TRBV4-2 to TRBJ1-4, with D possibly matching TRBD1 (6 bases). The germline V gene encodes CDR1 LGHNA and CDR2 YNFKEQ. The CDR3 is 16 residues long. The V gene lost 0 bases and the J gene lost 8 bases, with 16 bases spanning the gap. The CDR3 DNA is TGTGCCAGCAGCCAAGAGTATCGGCAGGGGAAAGAAAAACTGTTTTTT. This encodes CASSQEYRQGKEKLFF.

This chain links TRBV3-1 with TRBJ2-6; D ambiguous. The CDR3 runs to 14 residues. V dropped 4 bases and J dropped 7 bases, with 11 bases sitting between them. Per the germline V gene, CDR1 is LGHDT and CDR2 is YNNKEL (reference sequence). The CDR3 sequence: CASSLAALANVLTF. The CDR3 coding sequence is TGTGCCAGCAGCCTAGCAGCACTAGCCAACGTCCTGACTTTC.

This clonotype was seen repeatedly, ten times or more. The CDR3 DNA sequence: TGTGCCAGCAGTCCGGGGACAGGATACGAGCAGTACTTC. It specifies CASSPGTGYEQYF. This sequence joins TRBV2 and TRBJ2-7, with 8 bases matching TRBD1. This CDR3 region has 13 residues. CDR1 and CDR2 from the germline V gene are SNHLY and FYNNEI. J gave up 4 bases and V 5 bases, and 4 bases lay outside the gene matches.

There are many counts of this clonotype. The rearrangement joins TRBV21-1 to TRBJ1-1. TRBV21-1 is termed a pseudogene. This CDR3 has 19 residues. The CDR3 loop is CASSKPDPEPGLPNTEAFF. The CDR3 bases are TGTGCCAGCAGCAAACCCGACCCGGAACCGGGACTGCCGAACACTGAAGCTTTCTTT.

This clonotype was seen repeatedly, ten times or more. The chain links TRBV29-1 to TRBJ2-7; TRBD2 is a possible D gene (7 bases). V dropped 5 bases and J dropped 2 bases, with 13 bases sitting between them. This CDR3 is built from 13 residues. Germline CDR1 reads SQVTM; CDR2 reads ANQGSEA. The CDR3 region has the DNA TGCAGCGTTAAACAGGGACTACCCTACGAGCAGTACTTC. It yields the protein CSVKQGLPYEQYF.